This T cell receptor beta chain emerged from a study of graft-versus-host responses after intestinal transplantation. Study-wide context: All recipients got anti-thymocyte globulin induction, then tacrolimus and steroids for approximately three years. The study's findings and limits: Association was observed between peak circulating GvH clone levels and early post-transplant HvG declines. Recipient marrow showed GvH clones, some seen first in ileum or blood.

Sequenced by immunoSEQ multiplex PCR; TCRdb stores in-frame clones only, minus some. The sample has over 75,000 clones, around 86% seen once; the top ten hold over 1.1%. Details on this clone: Its antigen is unknown.

Germline CDR1 and CDR2: SGHTA and FQGTGA. J lost 2 bases, V lost 5 bases, and 13 bases had no gene match. The CDR3 consists of 18 residues. This TCR derives from a human patient who received an intestinal transplant, so some T cells may come from the graft donor. The gene calls are TRBV7-3 and TRBJ1-4; 8 nucleotides line up with TRBD1. The sequenced sample was PBMCs, obtained 255 days after intestinal transplant. CDR3 nucleotides: TGTGCCAGCAGCCCATGGGGGACAGGTAGTCATACTAATGAAAAACTGTTTTTT. It codes for CASSPWGTGSHTNEKLFF.